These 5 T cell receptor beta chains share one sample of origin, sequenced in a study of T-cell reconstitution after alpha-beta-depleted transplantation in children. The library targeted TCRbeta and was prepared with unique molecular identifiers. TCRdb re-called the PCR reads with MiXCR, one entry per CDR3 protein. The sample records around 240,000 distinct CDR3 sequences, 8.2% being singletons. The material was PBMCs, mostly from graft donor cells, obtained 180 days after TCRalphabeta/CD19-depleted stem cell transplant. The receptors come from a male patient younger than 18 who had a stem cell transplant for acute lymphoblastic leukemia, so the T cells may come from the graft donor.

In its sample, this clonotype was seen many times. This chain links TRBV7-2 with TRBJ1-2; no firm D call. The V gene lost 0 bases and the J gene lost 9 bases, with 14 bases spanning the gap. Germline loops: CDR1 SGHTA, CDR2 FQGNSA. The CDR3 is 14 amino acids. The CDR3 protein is CASSLARPGGSYTF. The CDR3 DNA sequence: TGTGCCAGCAGCTTAGCGCGGCCAGGTGGGAGCTACACCTTC.

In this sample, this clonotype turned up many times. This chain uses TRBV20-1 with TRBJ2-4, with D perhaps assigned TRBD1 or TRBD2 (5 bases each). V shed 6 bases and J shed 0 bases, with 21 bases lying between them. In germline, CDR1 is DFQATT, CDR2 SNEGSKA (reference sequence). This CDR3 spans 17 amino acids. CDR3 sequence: CSAPDVLGTLAKNIQYF. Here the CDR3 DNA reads TGCAGTGCCCCGGACGTCCTAGGGACCCTAGCCAAAAACATTCAGTACTTC.

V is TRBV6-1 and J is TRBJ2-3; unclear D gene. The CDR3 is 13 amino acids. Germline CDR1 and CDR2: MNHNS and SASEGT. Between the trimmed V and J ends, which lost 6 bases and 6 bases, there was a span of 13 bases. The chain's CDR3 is CASRGLSTDTQYF. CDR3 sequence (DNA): TGTGCCAGCAGGGGCCTTTCCACGGATACGCAGTATTTT.

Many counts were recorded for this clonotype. CDR3 loop: CASSPGRDRVQPQHF. The CDR3 DNA reads TGTGCCAGCAGTCCAGGCCGGGACAGGGTTCAGCCCCAGCATTTT. The rearrangement joins TRBV6-2 or TRBV6-3 to TRBJ1-5; the match to TRBD1 covers 9 bases. The CDR3 contains 15 residues. The J segment lost 6 bases and the V segment lost 5 bases, leaving 8 bases of the junction unmatched. Germline CDR1 MNHEY, CDR2 SVGEGT.

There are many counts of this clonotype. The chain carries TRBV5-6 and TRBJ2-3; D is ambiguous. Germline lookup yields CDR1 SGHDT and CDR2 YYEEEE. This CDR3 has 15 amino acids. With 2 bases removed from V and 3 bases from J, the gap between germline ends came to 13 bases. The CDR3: CASSLSGLGTDTQYF. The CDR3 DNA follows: TGTGCCAGCAGCTTAAGTGGGTTAGGTACAGATACGCAGTATTTT.